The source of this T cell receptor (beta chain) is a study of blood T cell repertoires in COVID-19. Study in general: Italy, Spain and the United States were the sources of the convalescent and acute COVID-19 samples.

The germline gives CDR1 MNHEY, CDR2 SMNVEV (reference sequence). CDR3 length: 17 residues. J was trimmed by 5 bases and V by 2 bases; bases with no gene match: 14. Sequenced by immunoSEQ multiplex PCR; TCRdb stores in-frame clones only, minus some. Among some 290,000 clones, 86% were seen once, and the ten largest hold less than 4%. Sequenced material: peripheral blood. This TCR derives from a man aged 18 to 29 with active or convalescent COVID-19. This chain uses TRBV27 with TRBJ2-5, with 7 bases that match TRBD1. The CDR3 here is CASSLRIGQGDGETQYF. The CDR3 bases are TGTGCCAGCAGTTTAAGGATAGGGCAGGGGGATGGGGAGACCCAGTACTTC.